This T cell receptor (beta chain) was recovered during a study of cytomegalovirus exposure and HLA in healthy donors. Study information: Among the approximately 400 genotyped donors, 81% were placed in the Caucasian-associated ancestry cluster.

Overall study results and limits: Cytomegalovirus association was assigned to approximately 160 TCR beta chains. With later analysis, a missense DCLRE1C variant became linked to TCR beta V- and J-gene trimming.

This CDR3 is 18 amino acids long. The germline V gene has CDR1 SGHAT and CDR2 FQNNGV. The V and J ends lost 5 bases and 6 bases, in that order; junction bases with no gene match: 18. The PCR ran on 60 Vbeta and 13 Jbeta primers. Sequencing used immunoSEQ multiplex PCR; TCRdb keeps in-frame clones, though not all of them. Its table lists around 130,000 clones. Comment on this clone: No antigen is known for it.

Sequencing used PBMCs. J is TRBJ1-1 and V is TRBV11-2; TRBD1 matches 10 bases. The receptor comes from a woman aged 60-75 years in good health and CMV-seronegative. The CDR3 sequence: CASSNGNRGTGDVPEAFF. The CDR3 DNA follows: TGTGCCAGCAGCAACGGAAACCGAGGGACAGGGGATGTCCCTGAAGCTTTCTTT. The full variable domain, rest sourced from reference TRBV11-2 and TRBJ1-1, is EAGVAQSPRYKIIEKRQSVAFWCNPISGHATLYWYQQILGQGPKLLIQFQNNGVVDDSQLPKDRFSAERLKGVDSTLKIQPAKLEDSAVYLCASSNGNRGTGDVPEAFFGQGTRLTVV.